This T cell receptor beta chain was captured by sequencing in a study of blood T cell repertoires in COVID-19. At the level of the study: The United States, Italy and Spain provided the acute and convalescent COVID-19 samples. Sources were T cells, B-cell-depleted T cells, or PBMCs; the material itself was cDNA or gDNA.

The CDR3 has 15 residues. Germline V gene lookup returns CDR1 ENHRY and CDR2 SYGVKD. Trimming cost V 2 bases and J 4 bases, with 14 bases left between them. Repertoires were generated with immunoSEQ multiplex PCR, while TCRdb's copy carries only in-frame clones and drops some. Of about 400,000 clones in the sample, more than 75% were seen once. Participants came from fewer than 25 US areas, aged roughly 18 to 95 years. Either two negative PCRs, clearance, or symptom resolution qualified Cohort 3 donors as recovered. The rearrangement links TRBV10-3 to TRBJ1-1; unclear D gene. The source material was PBMCs or T cells enriched from blood (not recorded which). The TCR comes from a woman aged 50 to 60 who had recovered from COVID-19. CDR3 sequence reads: CAISENQVESTEAFF. CDR3 sequence (DNA): TGTGCCATCAGTGAGAATCAGGTCGAGAGCACTGAAGCTTTCTTT.